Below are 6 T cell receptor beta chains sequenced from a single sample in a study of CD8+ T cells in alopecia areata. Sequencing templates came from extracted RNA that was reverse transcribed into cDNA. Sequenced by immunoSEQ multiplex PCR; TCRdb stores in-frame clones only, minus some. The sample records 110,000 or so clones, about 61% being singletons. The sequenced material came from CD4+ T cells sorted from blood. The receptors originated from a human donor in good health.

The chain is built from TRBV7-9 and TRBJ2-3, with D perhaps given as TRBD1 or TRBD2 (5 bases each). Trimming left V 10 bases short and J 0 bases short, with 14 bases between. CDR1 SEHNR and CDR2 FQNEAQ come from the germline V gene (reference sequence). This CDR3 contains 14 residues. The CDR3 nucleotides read TGTGCCATCTCCGGGACCACTAGCACAGATACGCAGTATTTT. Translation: CAISGTTSTDTQYF. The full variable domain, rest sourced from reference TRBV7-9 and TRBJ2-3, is DTGVSQNPRHKITKRGQNVTFRCDPISEHNRLYWYRQTLGQGPEFLTYFQNEAQLEKSRLLSDRFSAERPKGSFSTLEIQRTEQGDSAMYLCAISGTTSTDTQYFGPGTRLTVL.

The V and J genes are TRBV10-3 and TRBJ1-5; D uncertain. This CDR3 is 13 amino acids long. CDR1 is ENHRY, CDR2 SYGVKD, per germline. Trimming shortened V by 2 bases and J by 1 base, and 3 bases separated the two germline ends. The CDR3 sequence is CAISEDSNQPQHF. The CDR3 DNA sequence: TGTGCCATCAGTGAGGACAGCAATCAGCCCCAGCATTTT.

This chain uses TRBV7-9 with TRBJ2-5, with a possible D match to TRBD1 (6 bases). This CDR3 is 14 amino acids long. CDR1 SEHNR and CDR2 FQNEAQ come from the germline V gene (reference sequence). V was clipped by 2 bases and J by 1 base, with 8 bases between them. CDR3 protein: CASSLRTVQETQYF. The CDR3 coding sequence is TGTGCCAGCAGCTTACGGACAGTCCAAGAGACCCAGTACTTC.

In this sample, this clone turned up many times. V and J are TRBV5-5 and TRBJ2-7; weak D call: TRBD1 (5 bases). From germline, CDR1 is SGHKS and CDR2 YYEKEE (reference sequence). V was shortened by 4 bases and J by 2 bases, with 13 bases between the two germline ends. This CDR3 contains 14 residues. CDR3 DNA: TGTGCCAGCAGCAATGCAGTGGGGCCCTACGAGCAGTACTTC. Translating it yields CASSNAVGPYEQYF.

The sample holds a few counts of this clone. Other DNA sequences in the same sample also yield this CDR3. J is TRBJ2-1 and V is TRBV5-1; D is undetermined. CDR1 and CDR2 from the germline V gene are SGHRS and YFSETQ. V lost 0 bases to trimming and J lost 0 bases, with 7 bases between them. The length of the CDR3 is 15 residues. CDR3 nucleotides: TGCGCCAGCAGCTTGGGCGGAAGCTCCTACAATGAGCAGTTCTTC. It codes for CASSLGGSSYNEQFF.

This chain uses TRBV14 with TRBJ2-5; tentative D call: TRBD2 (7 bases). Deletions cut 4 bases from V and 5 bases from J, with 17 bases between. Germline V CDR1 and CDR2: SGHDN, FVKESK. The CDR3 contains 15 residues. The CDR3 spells CASSPQPGGIETQYF. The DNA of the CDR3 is TGTGCCAGCAGCCCTCAGCCGGGGGGCATTGAGACCCAGTACTTC.